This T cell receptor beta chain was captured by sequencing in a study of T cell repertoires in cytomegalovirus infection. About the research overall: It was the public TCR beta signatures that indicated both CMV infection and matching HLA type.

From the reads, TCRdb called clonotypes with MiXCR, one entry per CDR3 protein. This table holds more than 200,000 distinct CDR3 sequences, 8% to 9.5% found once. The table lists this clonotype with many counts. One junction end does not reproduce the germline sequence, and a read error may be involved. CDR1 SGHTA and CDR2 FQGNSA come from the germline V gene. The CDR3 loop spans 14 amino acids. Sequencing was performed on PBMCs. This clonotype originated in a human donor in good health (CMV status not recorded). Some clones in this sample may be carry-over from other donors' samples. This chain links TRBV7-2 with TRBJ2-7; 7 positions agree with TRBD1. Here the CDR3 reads CASSLGPLTGQDWF. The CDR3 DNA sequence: TGTGCCAGCAGCTTAGGGCCTTTGACAGGACAGGACTGGTTC.